This T cell receptor (beta chain) was sequenced in a study of metastatic and nonmetastatic thyroid tumors. Whole-study context: Across peripheral blood and tumor or nodule tissue samples taken from malignant and benign thyroid patients, the repertoires were compared with one another. Study conclusions and caveats: Compared with benign nodules, malignant thyroid tumors were reported to have significantly higher TCR beta diversity in both blood and tumor.

No treatment of any kind had been given to any patient before thyroid surgery. Note on this clone: Its specificity is unknown. An end of the junction differs from the germline gene, which may be a read error.

This CDR3 spans 13 amino acids. Germline assignment: CDR1 ENHRY and CDR2 SYGVKD. In the authors' methods: CDR3 differences across clinicopathological groups were used to build a distant-metastasis classifier for papillary thyroid cancer. TCRdb called clones again from the PCR reads with MiXCR. These V and J calls rely on TCRdb rather than the paper's analysis. This table holds about 35,000 clones, 19% found once. The chain links TRBV10-3 to TRBJ2-3, with TRBD1 matching over 7 bases. The source material was blood. The TCR sequence derives from a female donor with papillary thyroid cancer or a benign thyroid nodule (not recorded which). Some clones in this sample may be carry-over from other donors' samples. CDR3 in amino acids: CVLEEGGTDTEYF. Written as DNA, the CDR3 is TGTGTACTCGAGGAAGGGGGCACAGATACGGAGTATTTT.